The 28 T cell receptor beta chains given below trace back to one sample, sequenced in a study of tumor-infiltrating lymphocytes in primary liver carcinoma. Blood RNA came from unsorted whole blood; germline DNA was also extracted. The input was around 500 ng total RNA; TCR beta cDNA was made from it with a constant-region primer. Slightly modified ARM-PCR, run as three nested multiplex PCR rounds, produced the TCR beta libraries. Primers for the first two PCR rounds were TRBV1-TRBV30 forward primers and a C-beta reverse primer (about 10 cycles per round). TCRdb recomputed calls from the multiplex PCR reads with MiXCR, one row per CDR3 protein. Of 180,000 or so distinct CDR3 sequences in the sample, 60% were seen once. Sequenced input: peripheral blood. These receptors all stem from a man aged 35 to 55 with primary liver carcinoma and hepatitis B virus infection.

J is TRBJ2-7 and V is TRBV12-3 or TRBV12-4; D is unclear. Trimming left V 0 bases short and J 5 bases short, with 5 bases between. CDR3 length equals 12 residues. The CDR3 region is CASSLAGHEQYF. In DNA form, the CDR3 reads TGTGCCAGCAGTTTAGCGGGCCACGAGCAGTACTTC.

This clonotype came up a few times. The chain recombines TRBV29-1 with TRBJ1-2; perhaps TRBD1 as D (5 bases). Germline V gene lookup returns CDR1 SQVTM and CDR2 ANQGSEA. Trimming took 7 bases from V and 7 from J, leaving 13 bases between them. This CDR3 has 11 amino acids. The CDR3 sequence: CSGGGGTGYTF. Here the CDR3 DNA reads TGCAGCGGTGGGGGGGGTACTGGCTACACCTTC.

The chain has TRBV29-1 and TRBJ2-1; unclear D gene. Germline V gene sequence: CDR1 SQVTM, CDR2 ANQGSEA. Trimming took 7 bases from V and 0 from J, leaving 13 bases between them. The CDR3 length is 14 residues. As DNA, the CDR3 is TGCAGCGCAGGCAGCGAGAGCTCCTACAATGAGCAGTTCTTC. This encodes CSAGSESSYNEQFF.

A word on this clonotype: Relative to the germline gene, one junction end is altered; a read error may explain this. This chain links TRBV11-2 with TRBJ2-7; D is perhaps TRBD2 (7 bases). Germline loops: CDR1 SGHAT, CDR2 FQNNGV. This CDR3 is built from 12 residues. The CDR3: CAGSTRGGEQYF. Here the CDR3 DNA reads TGTGCCGGCAGCACCCGCGGGGGCGAGCAATACTTC.

V is TRBV4-1 and J is TRBJ2-3, with 9 positions matching TRBD2. The CDR3 is made up of 15 amino acids. With V trimmed by 6 bases and J by 5 bases, 9 bases remained unmatched. Germline CDR1 is MGHRA and CDR2 is YSYEKL. The CDR3 sequence: CASSRREGQGDTQYF. The CDR3 DNA sequence: TGCGCCAGCAGTAGGCGGGAGGGCCAGGGAGATACGCAGTATTTT.

This chain links TRBV12-3 or TRBV12-4 with TRBJ2-2, with unresolved D. V lost 6 bases, J lost 3 bases, and 5 bases lay in between. This CDR3 has 12 residues. The CDR3 coding sequence is TGTGCCAGCAGCTATTACACCGGGGAGCTGTTTTTT. This encodes CASSYYTGELFF.

The V call is TRBV6-6, the J call TRBJ2-1; 10 positions match TRBD2. The germline V gene has CDR1 MNHNY and CDR2 SVGAGI (reference sequence). V was clipped by 6 bases and J by 2 bases; unmatched bases: 7. The length of the CDR3 is 16 residues. CDR3 nucleotide sequence: TGTGCCAGCAGCCCTAGCGGGAGTGGGACCTACAATGAGCAGTTCTTC. Translation: CASSPSGSGTYNEQFF.

This clonotype was counted at least ten times. This sequence joins TRBV12-3 or TRBV12-4 and TRBJ2-3; 7 nucleotides align to TRBD1. After removal of 4 bases from V and 1 base from J, the junction contained 5 bases not matched to a gene. The CDR3 is 15 amino acids. The CDR3 DNA sequence: TGTGCCAGCAGTTCTACAGGGGTCGGCACAGATACGCAGTATTTT. Protein sequence: CASSSTGVGTDTQYF.

About this clonotype: It may be a read error: a sequence one base away is much more abundant. V is TRBV11-2 and J is TRBJ1-4; D may be TRBD1 (5 bases). The germline V gene has CDR1 SGHAT and CDR2 FQNNGV. V was shortened by 5 bases and J by 8 bases, with 21 bases between the two germline ends. This CDR3 region has 16 residues. CDR3 bases: TGTGCCAGCAGCCCAGGGAGGGCCCATCGGCGGGAAAAACTGTTTTTT. Amino acids: CASSPGRAHRREKLFF.

The V and J genes are TRBV11-2 and TRBJ2-7; TRBD1 or TRBD2 may be the D gene (5 bases each). The V gene's germline CDR1 is SGHAT and CDR2 FQNNGV. The length of the CDR3 is 19 residues. The V gene lost 4 bases and the J gene lost 0 bases, with 25 bases spanning the gap. In nucleotides, the CDR3 is TGTGCCAGCAGCTCAGAGGGGTCGTCCGGGGTGGTAACCTCCTACGAGCAGTACTTC. It is translated as CASSSEGSSGVVTSYEQYF. The full variable domain, completed using reference TRBV11-2 and TRBJ2-7, is EAGVAQSPRYKIIEKRQSVAFWCNPISGHATLYWYQQILGQGPKLLIQFQNNGVVDDSQLPKDRFSAERLKGVDSTLKIQPAKLEDSAVYLCASSSEGSSGVVTSYEQYFGPGTRLTVT.

The chain joins TRBV11-2 to TRBJ2-7, with TRBD2 matching 8 bases. This CDR3 has 14 amino acids. Germline CDR1 reads SGHAT; CDR2 reads FQNNGV. V shed 5 bases, J shed 5 bases, and the junction held 8 bases outside the gene matches. The chain's CDR3 is CASSQTSVYNEQYF. DNA of the CDR3: TGTGCCAGCAGCCAGACTAGCGTGTACAACGAGCAGTACTTC.

This clonotype was seen a few times. The chain employs TRBV28 and TRBJ2-3; 11 bases are shared with TRBD2. The CDR3 runs 21 residues. J lost 0 bases, V lost 5 bases, and 19 bases had no gene match. Germline values: CDR1 MDHEN, CDR2 SYDVKM. In DNA, the CDR3 is TGTGCCAGCAGTCCCAACCCGGGACTAGCGGAAAAGTATATTAGCACAGATACGCAGTATTTT. Amino acids: CASSPNPGLAEKYISTDTQYF.

Notes on this clonotype: A much larger clonotype is one base distant, so this may be a read error. This chain uses TRBV29-1 with TRBJ2-5, with 8 bases identical to TRBD2. Germline lookup yields CDR1 SQVTM and CDR2 ANQGSEA. V trimming: 4 bases; J trimming: 5 bases; junction bases outside the gene matches: 9. The CDR3 is 14 residues long. CDR3 amino acids: CSVACSGTDETQYF. The CDR3 nucleotides are TGCAGCGTTGCTTGTAGCGGGACGGATGAGACCCAGTACTTC.

To note about this clonotype: It may be a read error: a sequence one base away is much more abundant. The chain joins TRBV11-2 to TRBJ1-2; D may be TRBD1 (6 bases). The CDR3 totals 15 residues. CDR1 and CDR2 (germline): SGHAT, FQNNGV. The V gene lost 8 bases and the J gene lost 7 bases, with 23 bases spanning the gap. CDR3 DNA: TGTGCCAGCGGCTCTCTATCTTGGGGGGCGGGTGGCTACACCTTC. Its protein is CASGSLSWGAGGYTF.

This clonotype was observed a few times. The rearrangement joins TRBV4-1 to TRBJ1-1; D is uncertain. Trimming shortened V by 1 base and J by 6 bases, and 6 bases separated the two germline ends. This CDR3 is built from 12 residues. Germline CDR1 and CDR2: MGHRA and YSYEKL. CDR3 coding DNA: TGCGCCAGCAGCCAAGGGCCCGCTGAAGCTTTCTTT. This gives the protein CASSQGPAEAFF.

Comments on this clonotype: A much more abundant neighbour one base away suggests this may be a read error. The V gene is TRBV12-3 or TRBV12-4, the J gene TRBJ2-5; 8 positions agree with TRBD1. V lost 4 bases to trimming and J lost 1 base; unmatched junction nucleotides: 8. This CDR3 contains 16 residues. The DNA of the CDR3 is TGTGCCAGCAGTTCCCTGGACAGGGAATCCCAAGAGACCCAGTACTTC. This translates into CASSSLDRESQETQYF.

With respect to this clonotype: The CDR3 does not end in the conserved phenylalanine or tryptophan, so this is likely a read error. It is unclear where the CDR3 begins or ends on the DNA, so no DNA is shown, and the CDR3 is as TCRdb lists it. V and J are TRBV11-2 and TRBJ1-4; the table's TRBD1 call for D was not verified on the DNA. CDR1 and CDR2 (germline): SGHAT, FQNNGV. The CDR3 has 12 amino acids, counting both end residues. The CDR3 loop is CASRDRNEKLFI.

The chain employs TRBV6-5 and TRBJ2-5, with 10 positions matching TRBD1. The V gene's germline CDR1 is MNHEY and CDR2 SVGAGI. The CDR3 is made up of 15 amino acids. V shed 2 bases and J 5 bases; nucleotides not matched to a gene: 5. The CDR3 coding sequence is TGTGCCAGCAGTTACCACCAGGGACAGGGGGAGACCCAGTACTTC. It is translated as CASSYHQGQGETQYF.

A word on this clonotype: Lacking the conserved final phenylalanine or tryptophan, this CDR3 likely reflects a read error. The rearrangement joins TRBV11-1 to TRBJ2-3; 14 bases are shared with TRBD2. The CDR3 has 17 amino acids. Germline CDR1 reads SGHAT; CDR2 reads FQDESV (reference sequence). CDR3 nucleotide sequence: TGTGTCAGCAGCTTACAGGGACTAGCGGGAGTGTGGAATACGCAGTATTAT. This sequence encodes CVSSLQGLAGVWNTQYY.

As to this clonotype: An end of the junction differs from the germline gene, which may be a read error. The gene calls are TRBV11-2 and TRBJ2-7; D gene uncertain. Germline CDR1 is SGHAT and CDR2 is FQNNGV. The CDR3 is made up of 14 amino acids. The CDR3 DNA is TGTGCCAGCAGCCCTTCGACCAGCACCTACGAGCACTACTTC. Protein product: CASSPSTSTYEHYF.

In the case of this clonotype: Given the absence of the conserved phenylalanine or tryptophan at the CDR3 end, a read error is likely. The V gene is TRBV11-2, the J gene TRBJ2-1; D might be TRBD2 (7 bases). Looked up from germline, CDR1 is SGHAT and CDR2 is FQNNGV. CDR3 length equals 14 residues. The CDR3 nucleotides read TGTACCAGCAGCTCCCTTAGGGGGGGCGATGAGCAGTTCTCC. Translating it yields CTSSSLRGGDEQFS.

The chain uses TRBV11-2 and TRBJ2-5; D might be TRBD1 (5 bases). The germline V and J ends were trimmed by 4 bases and 2 bases, with 14 bases remaining between them. Looked up from germline, CDR1 is SGHAT and CDR2 is FQNNGV. This CDR3 has 15 amino acids. This CDR3 is CASSSAGKGQETQYF. The CDR3 DNA follows: TGTGCCAGCAGCTCAGCAGGGAAGGGTCAAGAGACCCAGTACTTC.

This chain connects TRBV29-1 to TRBJ2-7, with a possible D match to TRBD1 (6 bases). This CDR3 has 11 amino acids. From germline, CDR1 is SQVTM and CDR2 ANQGSEA. Trimming removed 5 bases from V and 5 bases from J, with 10 bases in between. The CDR3 sequence: CSVRKGDEQYF. DNA of the CDR3: TGCAGCGTTAGAAAGGGGGACGAGCAGTACTTC.

This clonotype was found many times. The chain carries TRBV11-2 and TRBJ1-1, with a tentative D call TRBD1 (5 bases). V dropped 3 bases and J dropped 5 bases, with 19 bases sitting between them. Germline assignment: CDR1 SGHAT and CDR2 FQNNGV. This CDR3 has 16 residues. The CDR3 sequence: CASSFNPQGRRTEAFF. The CDR3 coding sequence is TGTGCCAGCAGCTTCAACCCTCAGGGAAGGCGGACTGAAGCTTTCTTT.

This clonotype was picked up one time. Since a much larger clone is just one base distant, this may be a read error. V usage is TRBV11-2 and J usage is TRBJ1-2; no firm D call. CDR1 is SGHAT, CDR2 FQNNGV, per germline. The CDR3 runs to 13 residues. V was clipped by 3 bases and J by 3 bases, with 8 bases between them. CDR3 nucleotide sequence: TGTGCCAGCAGCTTTAACGTTGACTATGGCTACACCTTC. Its protein product is CASSFNVDYGYTF.

As for this clonotype: The junction differs from germline at one of its ends, possibly a read error. V and J are TRBV11-2 and TRBJ2-7, with 9 bases lining up with TRBD1. CDR1 and CDR2 from the germline V gene are SGHAT and FQNNGV. This CDR3 contains 17 residues. CDR3 amino acids: CTSIIDPPGQGSYEQYF. CDR3 DNA: TGTACCAGCATCATCGACCCGCCGGGACAGGGAAGCTATGAGCAGTACTTC. The complete variable domain, with remaining parts taken from reference TRBV11-2 and TRBJ2-7, reads EAGVAQSPRYKIIEKRQSVAFWCNPISGHATLYWYQQILGQGPKLLIQFQNNGVVDDSQLPKDRFSAERLKGVDSTLKIQPAKLEDSAVYLCTSIIDPPGQGSYEQYFGPGTRLTVT.

This clonotype was seen a handful of times. The chain employs TRBV6-5 and TRBJ2-3, with a tentative D call TRBD1 (5 bases). In germline, CDR1 is MNHEY, CDR2 SVGAGI. V was pared by 2 bases and J by 5 bases, with 8 bases between. The length of the CDR3 is 13 residues. The CDR3 protein is CASSYLQGDTQYF. CDR3 DNA sequence: TGTGCCAGCAGTTACCTTCAGGGAGATACGCAGTATTTT.

This chain connects TRBV5-6 to TRBJ2-2; D not resolved. Per the germline V gene, CDR1 is SGHDT and CDR2 is YYEEEE. The CDR3 length is 12 residues. Trimming took 4 bases from V and 3 from J, leaving 4 bases between them. The CDR3 region has the DNA TGTGCCAGCAGCAGGGACACCGGGGAGCTGTTTTTT. Translating it yields CASSRDTGELFF.